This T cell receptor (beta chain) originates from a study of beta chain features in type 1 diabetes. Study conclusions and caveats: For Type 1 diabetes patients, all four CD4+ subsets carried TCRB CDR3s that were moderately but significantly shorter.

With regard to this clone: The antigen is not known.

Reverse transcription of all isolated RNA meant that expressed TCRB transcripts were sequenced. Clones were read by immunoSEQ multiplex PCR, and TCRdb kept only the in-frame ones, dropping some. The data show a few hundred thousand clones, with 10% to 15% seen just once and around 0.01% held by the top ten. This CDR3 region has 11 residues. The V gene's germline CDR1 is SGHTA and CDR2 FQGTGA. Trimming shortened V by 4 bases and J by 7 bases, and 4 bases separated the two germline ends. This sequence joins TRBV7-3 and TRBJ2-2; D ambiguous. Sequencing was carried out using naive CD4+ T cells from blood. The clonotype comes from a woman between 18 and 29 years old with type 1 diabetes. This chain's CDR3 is CASSSNGELFF. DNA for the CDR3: TGTGCCAGCAGCTCTAACGGGGAGCTGTTTTTT.